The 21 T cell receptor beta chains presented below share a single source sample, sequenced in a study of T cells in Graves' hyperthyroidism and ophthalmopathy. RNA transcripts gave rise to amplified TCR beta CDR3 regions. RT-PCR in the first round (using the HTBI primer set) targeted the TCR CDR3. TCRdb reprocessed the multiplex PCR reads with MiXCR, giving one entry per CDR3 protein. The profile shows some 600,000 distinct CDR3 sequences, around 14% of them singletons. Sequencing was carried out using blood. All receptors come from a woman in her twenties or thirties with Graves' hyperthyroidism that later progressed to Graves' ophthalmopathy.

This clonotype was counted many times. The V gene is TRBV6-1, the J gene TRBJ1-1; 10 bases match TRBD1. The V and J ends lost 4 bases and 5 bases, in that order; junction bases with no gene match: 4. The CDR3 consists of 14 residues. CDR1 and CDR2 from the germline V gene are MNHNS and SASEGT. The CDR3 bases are TGTGCCAGCAGTGTGACAGGGGGCGATACTGAAGCTTTCTTT. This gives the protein CASSVTGGDTEAFF.

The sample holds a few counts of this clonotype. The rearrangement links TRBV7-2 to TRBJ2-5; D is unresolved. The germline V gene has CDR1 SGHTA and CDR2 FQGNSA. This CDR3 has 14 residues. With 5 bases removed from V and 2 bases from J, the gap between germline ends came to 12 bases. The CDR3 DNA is TGTGCCAGCAGCCGTTACTTGGGGCAAGAGACCCAGTACTTC. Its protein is CASSRYLGQETQYF.

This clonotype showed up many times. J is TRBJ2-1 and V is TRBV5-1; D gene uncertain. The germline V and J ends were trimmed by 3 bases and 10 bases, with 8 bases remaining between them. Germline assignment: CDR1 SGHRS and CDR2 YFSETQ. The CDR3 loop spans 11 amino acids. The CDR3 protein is CASSSALEQFF. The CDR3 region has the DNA TGCGCCAGCAGCTCGGCGCTCGAGCAGTTCTTC.

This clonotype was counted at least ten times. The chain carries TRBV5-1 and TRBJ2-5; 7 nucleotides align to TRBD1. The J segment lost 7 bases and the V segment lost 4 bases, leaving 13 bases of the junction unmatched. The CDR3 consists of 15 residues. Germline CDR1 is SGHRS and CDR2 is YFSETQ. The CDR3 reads CASSARQGLMGTQYF. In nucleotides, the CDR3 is TGCGCCAGCAGCGCGCGACAGGGTCTGATGGGGACCCAGTACTTC.

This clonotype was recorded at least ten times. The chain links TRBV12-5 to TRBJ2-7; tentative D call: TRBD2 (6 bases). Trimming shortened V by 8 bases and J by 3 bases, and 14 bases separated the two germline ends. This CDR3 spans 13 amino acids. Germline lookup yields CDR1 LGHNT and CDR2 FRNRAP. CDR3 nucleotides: TGTGCTAGTAAGGCGGGAATTTTCTACGAGCAGTACTTC. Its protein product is CASKAGIFYEQYF.

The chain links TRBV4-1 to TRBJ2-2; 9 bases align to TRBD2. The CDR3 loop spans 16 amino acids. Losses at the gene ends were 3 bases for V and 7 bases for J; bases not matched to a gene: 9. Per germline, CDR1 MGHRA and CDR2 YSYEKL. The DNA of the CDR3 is TGCGCCAGCAGCCAGAGCGGGGGGCTGGGTAACGGGGAGCTGTTTTTT. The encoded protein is CASSQSGGLGNGELFF.

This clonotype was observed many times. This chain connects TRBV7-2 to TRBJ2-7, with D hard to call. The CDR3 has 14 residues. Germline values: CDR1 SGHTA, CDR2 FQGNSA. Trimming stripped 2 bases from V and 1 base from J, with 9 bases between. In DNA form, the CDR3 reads TGTGCCAGCAGCTTAAAACCCGGGTCCTACGAGCAGTACTTC. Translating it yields CASSLKPGSYEQYF.

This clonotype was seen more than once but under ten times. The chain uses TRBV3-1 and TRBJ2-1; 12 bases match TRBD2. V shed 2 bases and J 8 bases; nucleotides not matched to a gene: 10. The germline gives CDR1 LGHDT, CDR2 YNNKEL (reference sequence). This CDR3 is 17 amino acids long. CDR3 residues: CASSQRRRLAGADEQFF. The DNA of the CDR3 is TGTGCCAGCAGCCAACGACGTCGACTAGCGGGAGCGGATGAGCAGTTCTTC.

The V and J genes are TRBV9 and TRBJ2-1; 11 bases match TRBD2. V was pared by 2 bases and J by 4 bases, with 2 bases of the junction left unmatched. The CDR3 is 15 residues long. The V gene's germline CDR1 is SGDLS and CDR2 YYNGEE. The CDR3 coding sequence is TGTGCCAGCAGCGTTAGACTAGCGGGGTACAATGAGCAGTTCTTC. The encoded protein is CASSVRLAGYNEQFF.

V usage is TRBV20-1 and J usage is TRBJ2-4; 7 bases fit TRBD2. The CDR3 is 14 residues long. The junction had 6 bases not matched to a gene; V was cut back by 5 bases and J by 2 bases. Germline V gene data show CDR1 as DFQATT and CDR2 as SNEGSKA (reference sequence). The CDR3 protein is CSAPKAGTKNIQYF. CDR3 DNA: TGCAGTGCTCCAAAAGCGGGGACCAAAAACATTCAGTACTTC.

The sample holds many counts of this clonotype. In DNA, the CDR3 is TGTGCCAGCAGTTCGACAGTCTACTATGGCTACACCTTC. This sequence encodes CASSSTVYYGYTF. This chain joins TRBV27 and TRBJ1-2; weak D call: TRBD1 (5 bases). Germline loops: CDR1 MNHEY, CDR2 SMNVEV (reference sequence). The CDR3 contains 13 residues. V was clipped by 4 bases and J by 3 bases, with 9 bases between them.

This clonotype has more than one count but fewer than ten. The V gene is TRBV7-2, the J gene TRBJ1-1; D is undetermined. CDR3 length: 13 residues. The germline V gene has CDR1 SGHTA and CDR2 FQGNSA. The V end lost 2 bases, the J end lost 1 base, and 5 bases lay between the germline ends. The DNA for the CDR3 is TGTGCCAGCAGCTTAATTACGAACACTGAAGCTTTCTTT. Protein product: CASSLITNTEAFF.

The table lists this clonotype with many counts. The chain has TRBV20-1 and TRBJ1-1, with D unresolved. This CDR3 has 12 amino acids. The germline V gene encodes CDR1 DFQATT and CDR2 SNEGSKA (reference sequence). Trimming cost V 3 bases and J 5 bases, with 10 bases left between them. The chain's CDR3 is CSAREGRTEAFF. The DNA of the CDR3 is TGCAGTGCTAGGGAGGGAAGAACTGAAGCTTTCTTT.

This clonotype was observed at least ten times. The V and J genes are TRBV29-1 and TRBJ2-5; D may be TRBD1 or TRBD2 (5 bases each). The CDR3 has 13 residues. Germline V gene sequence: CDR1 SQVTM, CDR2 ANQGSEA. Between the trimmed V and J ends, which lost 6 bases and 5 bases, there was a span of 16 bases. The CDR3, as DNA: TGCAGCGTCCGGGGACCCGGCGGGGAGACCCAGTACTTC. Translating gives CSVRGPGGETQYF.

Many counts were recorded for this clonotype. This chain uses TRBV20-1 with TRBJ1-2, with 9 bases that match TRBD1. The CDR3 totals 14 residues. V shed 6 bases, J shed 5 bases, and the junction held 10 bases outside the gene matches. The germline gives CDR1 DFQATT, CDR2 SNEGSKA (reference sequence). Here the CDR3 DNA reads TGCAGTGCCATACCCGGGACAGGGACTTATGGCTACACCTTC. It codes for CSAIPGTGTYGYTF.

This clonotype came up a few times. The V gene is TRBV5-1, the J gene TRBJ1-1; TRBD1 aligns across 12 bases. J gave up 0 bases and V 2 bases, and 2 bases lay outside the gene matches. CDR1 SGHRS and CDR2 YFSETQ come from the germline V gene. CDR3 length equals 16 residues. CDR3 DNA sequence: TGCGCCAGCAGCTTCGGGACAGGGGGCCTGAACACTGAAGCTTTCTTT. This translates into CASSFGTGGLNTEAFF.

CDR3 nucleotides: TGTGCCAGCAGCCAAGTGGCCGCCGGGACTGCCAAAAACATTCAGTACTTC. This codes for CASSQVAAGTAKNIQYF. The V and J genes are TRBV3-1 and TRBJ2-4; possible D gene TRBD2, 6 bases. CDR1 and CDR2 from the germline V gene are LGHDT and YNNKEL (reference sequence). CDR3 length: 17 amino acids. V was shortened by 1 base and J by 1 base, with 14 bases between the two germline ends.

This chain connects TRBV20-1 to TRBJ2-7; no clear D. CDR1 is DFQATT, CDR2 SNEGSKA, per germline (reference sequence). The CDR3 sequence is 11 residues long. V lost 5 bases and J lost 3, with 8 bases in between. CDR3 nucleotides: TGCAGTGCTCCCCTAGACTACGAGCAGTACTTC. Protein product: CSAPLDYEQYF.

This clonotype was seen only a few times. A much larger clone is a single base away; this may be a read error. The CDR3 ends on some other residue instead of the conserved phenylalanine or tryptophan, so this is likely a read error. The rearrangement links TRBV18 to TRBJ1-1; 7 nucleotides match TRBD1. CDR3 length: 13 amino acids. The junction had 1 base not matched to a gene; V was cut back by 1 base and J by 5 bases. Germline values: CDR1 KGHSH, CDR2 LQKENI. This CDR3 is CASSPQGATEAFS. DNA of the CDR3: TGTGCCAGCTCACCACAGGGGGCTACTGAAGCTTTCTCT.

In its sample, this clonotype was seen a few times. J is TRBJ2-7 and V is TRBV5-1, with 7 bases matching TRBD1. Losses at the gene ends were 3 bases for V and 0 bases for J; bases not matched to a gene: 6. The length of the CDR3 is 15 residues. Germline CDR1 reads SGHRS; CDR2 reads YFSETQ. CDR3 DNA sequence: TGCGCCAGCAGCTGGGGGACAGCCAGCTCCTACGAGCAGTACTTC. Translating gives CASSWGTASSYEQYF.

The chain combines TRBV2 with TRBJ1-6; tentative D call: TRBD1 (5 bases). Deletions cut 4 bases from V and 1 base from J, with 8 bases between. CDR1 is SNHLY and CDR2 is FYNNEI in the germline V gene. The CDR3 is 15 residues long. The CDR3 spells CASSVPGSYNSPLHF. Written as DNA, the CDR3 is TGTGCCAGCAGTGTTCCAGGGTCCTATAATTCACCCCTCCACTTT.